Described below is a single TCR beta chain sequence and its context. Assay used: immunoSEQ multiplex PCR; TCRdb lists only in-frame clones, some missing. The data hold about 59,000 clones, with just over 90% observed a single time. Germline CDR1 reads SGHNT; CDR2 reads YYREEE (reference sequence). V gave up 0 bases and J gave up 9 bases, with 13 bases separating them. The CDR3 extends over 14 amino acids. The data derive from a study of T cell changes during pregnancy in multiple sclerosis. The V gene is TRBV5-4, the J gene TRBJ2-4; D is perhaps TRBD2 (6 bases). The receptor was derived from a female donor with multiple sclerosis, enrolled in a pregnancy study. The material sequenced was CD4+ T cells from peripheral blood mononuclear cells, taken before pregnancy. CDR3 region: CASSLAGGSSIQYF. In DNA form, the CDR3 reads TGTGCCAGCAGCTTGGCCGGAGGGTCGAGCATTCAGTACTTC.